These 20 T cell receptor beta chains were all obtained from the same sample, sequenced in a study of graft-versus-host responses after intestinal transplantation. Their recognized antigens are unknown. This table comes from immunoSEQ multiplex PCR, and its TCRdb copy is limited to in-frame clones, with some not included. The sample has tens of thousands of clones, 91% seen once. The source material was unstimulated CD4+ T cells sorted from spleen or lymph node cells, sampled before intestinal transplant. The source is a human donor who received an intestinal transplant.

The J gene is TRBJ1-5, the V gene TRBV6-6, with TRBD1 matching over 7 bases. CDR1 is MNHNY and CDR2 is SVGAGI in the germline V gene (reference sequence). The CDR3 consists of 15 residues. J gave up 5 bases and V 5 bases, and 9 bases lay outside the gene matches. DNA of the CDR3: TGTGCCAGCAGTCCGACAGGGCCGAACTATCAGCCCCAGCATTTT. It specifies CASSPTGPNYQPQHF.

This chain joins TRBV6-6 and TRBJ1-6, with TRBD1 matching over 8 bases. Germline trimming cut 6 bases from V and 11 bases from J; bases unmatched to any gene: 9. Germline V gene data show CDR1 as MNHNY and CDR2 as SVGAGI (reference sequence). This CDR3 contains 14 residues. CDR3 in amino acids: CASRGTGGETPLHF. The CDR3 region has the DNA TGTGCCAGCAGGGGGACAGGAGGGGAAACACCCCTCCACTTT.

The chain joins TRBV29-1 to TRBJ1-2; D might be TRBD1 (5 bases). This CDR3 region has 14 residues. V dropped 0 bases and J dropped 7 bases, with 15 bases sitting between them. Germline loops: CDR1 SQVTM, CDR2 ANQGSEA. The CDR3 bases are TGCAGCGTTGAAGAGGGGCAGGGTAAGGGTGGCTACACCTTC. It encodes CSVEEGQGKGGYTF.

This clone was counted a few times. This chain links TRBV2 with TRBJ2-7; D ambiguous. The V and J ends lost 0 bases and 3 bases respectively, with 9 bases between them. From germline, CDR1 is SNHLY and CDR2 FYNNEI. There are 14 residues in the CDR3. In DNA, the CDR3 is TGTGCCAGCAGTGAAGCGCTTAGCAGCTACGAGCAGTACTTC. It specifies CASSEALSSYEQYF.

The chain combines TRBV11-3 with TRBJ2-7; TRBD2 agrees at 11 bases. The CDR3 length is 14 residues. With 2 bases clipped from V and 3 bases from J, the junction kept 0 bases outside the gene matches. Germline loops: CDR1 SGHNT, CDR2 YENEEA. CDR3 sequence reads: CASSLLAGGYEQYF. The CDR3 DNA reads as TGTGCCAGCAGCTTACTAGCGGGGGGCTACGAGCAGTACTTC.

V and J are TRBV30 and TRBJ2-3; TRBD2 agrees at 8 bases. The CDR3 spans 14 residues. CDR1 and CDR2 from the germline V gene are GTSNPN and SVGIG (reference sequence). After removal of 0 bases from V and 1 base from J, the junction contained 0 bases not matched to a gene. This chain's CDR3 is CAWSVAGGTDTQYF. As DNA, the CDR3 is TGTGCCTGGAGTGTAGCGGGGGGCACAGATACGCAGTATTTT.

V usage is TRBV18 and J usage is TRBJ1-2, with D maybe TRBD1 (6 bases). Trimming removed 2 bases from V and 6 bases from J, with 13 bases in between. This CDR3 region has 14 residues. The V gene's germline CDR1 is KGHSH and CDR2 LQKENI. CDR3 nucleotides: TGTGCCAGCTCACCAAGGGGGGGCTCCGATGGCTACACCTTC. Amino acid sequence: CASSPRGGSDGYTF.

There are a few counts of this clone. V is TRBV19 and J is TRBJ2-1; 8 nucleotides align to TRBD1. J was trimmed by 5 bases and V by 1 base; bases with no gene match: 4. The CDR3 contains 15 residues. Germline CDR1 LNHDA, CDR2 SQIVND (reference sequence). The CDR3 spells CASSIVGTGNNEQFF. DNA for the CDR3: TGTGCCAGTAGTATAGTTGGGACAGGTAACAATGAGCAGTTCTTC.

V gene TRBV6-6 combines with J gene TRBJ1-4; D perhaps matches TRBD1 (6 bases). Germline V gene sequence: CDR1 MNHNY, CDR2 SVGAGI (reference sequence). The CDR3 extends over 14 amino acids. V was pared by 3 bases and J by 3 bases, with 8 bases between. The CDR3 region is CASSYGQPNEKLFF. CDR3 nucleotide sequence: TGTGCCAGCAGTTATGGACAGCCTAATGAAAAACTGTTTTTT.

CDR3 protein: CAWRVAGGTYNEQFF. The CDR3 nucleotides are TGTGCCTGGAGGGTCGCGGGGGGAACCTACAATGAGCAGTTCTTC. The rearrangement links TRBV30 to TRBJ2-1, with TRBD2 matching 8 bases. With V trimmed by 3 bases and J by 2 bases, 6 bases remained unmatched. The germline V gene encodes CDR1 GTSNPN and CDR2 SVGIG (reference sequence). The CDR3 has 15 amino acids. Full variable domain (remainder filled in from reference TRBV30 and TRBJ2-1): SQTIHQWPATLVQPVGSPLSLECTVEGTSNPNLYWYRQAAGRGLQLLFYSVGIGQISSEVPQNLSASRPQDRQFILSSKKLLLSDSGFYLCAWRVAGGTYNEQFFGPGTRLTVL.

The chain links TRBV5-6 to TRBJ1-3; D perhaps matches TRBD1 (5 bases). CDR3 size: 18 residues. Per the germline V gene, CDR1 is SGHDT and CDR2 is YYEEEE. With 3 bases removed from V and 1 base from J, the gap between germline ends came to 20 bases. CDR3 protein: CASSSSTRQYLSGNTIYF. Written as DNA, the CDR3 is TGTGCCAGCAGCTCGAGTACCAGACAGTACCTTTCTGGAAACACCATATATTTT.

This rearrangement joins TRBV10-2 to TRBJ2-4; 7 bases are a match to TRBD1. Germline CDR1 WSHSY, CDR2 SAAADI. Germline trimming cut 3 bases from V and 0 bases from J; bases unmatched to any gene: 8. CDR3 length: 17 amino acids. The CDR3 loop is CASSEMGQILAKNIQYF. DNA of the CDR3: TGCGCCAGCAGTGAAATGGGACAGATTCTAGCCAAAAACATTCAGTACTTC.

This sequence joins TRBV2 and TRBJ1-5, with 11 bases identical to TRBD1. The CDR3 is made up of 16 amino acids. V shed 6 bases, J shed 6 bases, and the junction held 10 bases outside the gene matches. The germline gives CDR1 SNHLY, CDR2 FYNNEI. CDR3 protein: CASSGSGQGVGQPQHF. The CDR3 DNA reads as TGTGCCAGCAGCGGTTCGGGACAGGGGGTGGGTCAGCCCCAGCATTTT.

The chain is built from TRBV2 and TRBJ1-6, with 8 positions matching TRBD1. The V gene end was trimmed by 4 bases and the J gene end by 5 bases; junction bases not matched to a gene: 7. Germline V lookup: CDR1 SNHLY, CDR2 FYNNEI. CDR3 length: 16 residues. CDR3 DNA sequence: TGTGCCAGCAGTGTAAATCGACAGGGGAATAATTCACCCCTCCACTTT. Protein sequence: CASSVNRQGNNSPLHF. Combining the CDR3 with reference TRBV2 and TRBJ1-6 gives the whole variable domain EPEVTQTPSHQVTQMGQEVILRCVPISNHLYFYWYRQILGQKVEFLVSFYNNEISEKSEIFDDQFSVERPDGSNFTLKIRSTKLEDSAMYFCASSVNRQGNNSPLHFGNGTRLTVT.

The V gene is TRBV4-3, the J gene TRBJ2-5, with D possibly TRBD2 on 7 matching bases. Germline CDR1 is LGHNA and CDR2 is YSLEER. The V gene lost 0 bases and the J gene lost 4 bases, with 15 bases spanning the gap. The CDR3 loop spans 16 amino acids. CDR3 DNA sequence: TGCGCCAGCAGCCAAGATCTAAGGGGGGGCAGAGAGACCCAGTACTTC. As protein: CASSQDLRGGRETQYF.

This chain uses TRBV5-4 with TRBJ2-7; D possibly corresponds to TRBD1 (5 bases). The germline gives CDR1 SGHNT, CDR2 YYREEE (reference sequence). The CDR3 runs 13 residues. Trimming cost V 1 base and J 4 bases, with 9 bases left between them. The CDR3: CASSLKTEYEQYF. The DNA of the CDR3 is TGTGCCAGCAGCTTGAAGACAGAGTACGAGCAGTACTTC.

J is TRBJ1-2 and V is TRBV19; 8 bases map to TRBD1. CDR3 length equals 15 residues. Trimming removed 6 bases from V and 7 bases from J; junction bases left unmatched: 13. Germline-derived CDR1 and CDR2 are LNHDA and SQIVND (reference sequence). The CDR3 loop is CASSTSGTGVSGYTF. CDR3 sequence (DNA): TGTGCCAGTAGCACATCCGGGACAGGTGTATCTGGCTACACCTTC.

V and J are TRBV2 and TRBJ2-5, with 9 bases that match TRBD2. The CDR3 loop spans 17 amino acids. Germline loops: CDR1 SNHLY, CDR2 FYNNEI. J lost 2 bases, V lost 7 bases, and 14 bases had no gene match. The CDR3, as DNA: TGTGCCAGCAAAGGTGTAGCGGGGGCCCCAGGGCAAGAGACCCAGTACTTC. Translation: CASKGVAGAPGQETQYF. Filled out from reference TRBV2 and TRBJ2-5, the complete variable domain reads EPEVTQTPSHQVTQMGQEVILRCVPISNHLYFYWYRQILGQKVEFLVSFYNNEISEKSEIFDDQFSVERPDGSNFTLKIRSTKLEDSAMYFCASKGVAGAPGQETQYFGPGTRLLVL.

The chain joins TRBV7-2 to TRBJ2-1; weak D call: TRBD2 (7 bases). CDR1 and CDR2 (germline): SGHTA, FQGNSA. The CDR3 runs to 17 residues. The germline V and J ends were trimmed by 5 bases and 2 bases, with 19 bases remaining between them. This CDR3 is CASSTRGGGLAYNEQFF. DNA for the CDR3: TGTGCCAGCAGCACCAGAGGGGGGGGGTTGGCCTACAATGAGCAGTTCTTC.

This clone was counted a single time. The chain employs TRBV27 and TRBJ2-7; 10 bases line up with TRBD1. V lost 5 bases and J lost 3; bases outside the gene matches: 10. CDR3 length: 16 residues. CDR1 and CDR2 from the germline V gene are MNHEY and SMNVEV (reference sequence). CDR3 region: CASSVLGTGVRYEQYF. The CDR3, as DNA: TGTGCCAGCAGTGTCCTTGGGACAGGGGTTCGCTACGAGCAGTACTTC.